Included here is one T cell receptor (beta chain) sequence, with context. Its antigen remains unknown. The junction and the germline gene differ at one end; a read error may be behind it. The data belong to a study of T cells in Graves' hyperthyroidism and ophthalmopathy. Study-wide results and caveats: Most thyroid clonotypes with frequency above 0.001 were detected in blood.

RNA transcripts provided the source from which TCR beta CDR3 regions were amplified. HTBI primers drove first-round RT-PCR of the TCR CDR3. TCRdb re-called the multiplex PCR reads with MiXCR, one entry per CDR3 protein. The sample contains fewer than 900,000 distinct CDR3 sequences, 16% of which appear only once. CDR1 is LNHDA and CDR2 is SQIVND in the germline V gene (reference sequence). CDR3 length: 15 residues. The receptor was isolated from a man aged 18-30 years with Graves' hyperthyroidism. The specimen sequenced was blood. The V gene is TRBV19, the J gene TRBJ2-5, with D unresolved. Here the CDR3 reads CASSLPGSWQETQYF. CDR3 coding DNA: TGTGCCAGTAGTTTACCAGGATCTTGGCAAGAGACCCAGTACTTT.